This paragraph covers one T cell receptor beta chain sequence. The CDR3 consists of 16 residues. Trimming took off 8 bases at V and 3 bases at J, with 23 bases between the two ends. Germline V lookup: CDR1 MNHEY, CDR2 SMNVEV (reference sequence). These data belong to a study of blood T cell repertoires in COVID-19. Sequencing was performed with immunoSEQ multiplex PCR; in TCRdb, only in-frame clones are kept and a portion is missing. The sample holds around 250,000 clones; approximately 85% are singletons and the top ten take 4.5% to 5.5%. V and J are TRBV27 and TRBJ2-7; D perhaps matches TRBD1 (6 bases). Sequenced input: peripheral blood. The sequence was obtained from a man between 50 and 59 years old with active or convalescent COVID-19. The CDR3 reads CASASLGATHFYEQYF. DNA for the CDR3: TGTGCCAGCGCTTCCCTGGGGGCTACCCACTTCTACGAGCAGTACTTC.